Here is one TCR beta chain with its context. Its cognate antigen is unknown. This sample stems from a study of Ad26.COV2.S vaccination and SARS-CoV-2 variants. In the study overall: Enrolled in COV1001, the donor was in the Ad26.COV2.S trial arm, which received the vaccine. Overall study results and limits: Those who received vaccine or placebo ended up with similar non-spike TCR breadth.

The table came from immunoSEQ multiplex PCR; TCRdb's copy has only in-frame clones and leaves some out. The profile covers hundreds of thousands of clones, with 92% appearing a single time and under 2% taken by the ten largest. Treatment in this sample: around 19 received Ad26.COV2.S at low or high dose, single or two shots; about 5 received placebo; per-sample allocation not given. Each sample was drawn 63 days after the first injection (of vaccine or placebo). The shot given was an Ad26 vector that makes Wuhan-strain SARS-CoV-2 spike. The specimen comprised peripheral blood, sampled in a trial of Ad26.COV2.S vaccine versus placebo. The receptor's source is a person between 18 and 59 years old who received the Ad26.COV2.S COVID-19 vaccine or a placebo.

The CDR3 region has the DNA TGTGCCAGCAGCCCCCTAGGGACAGGGGGCTTGGATGAGCAGTTCTTC. Translation: CASSPLGTGGLDEQFF. The rearrangement uses TRBV9 and TRBJ2-1, with 12 bases aligning to TRBD1. Germline lookup yields CDR1 SGDLS and CDR2 YYNGEE. CDR3 size: 16 residues. Unmatched junction bases numbered 10, after V lost 4 bases and J lost 8 bases.